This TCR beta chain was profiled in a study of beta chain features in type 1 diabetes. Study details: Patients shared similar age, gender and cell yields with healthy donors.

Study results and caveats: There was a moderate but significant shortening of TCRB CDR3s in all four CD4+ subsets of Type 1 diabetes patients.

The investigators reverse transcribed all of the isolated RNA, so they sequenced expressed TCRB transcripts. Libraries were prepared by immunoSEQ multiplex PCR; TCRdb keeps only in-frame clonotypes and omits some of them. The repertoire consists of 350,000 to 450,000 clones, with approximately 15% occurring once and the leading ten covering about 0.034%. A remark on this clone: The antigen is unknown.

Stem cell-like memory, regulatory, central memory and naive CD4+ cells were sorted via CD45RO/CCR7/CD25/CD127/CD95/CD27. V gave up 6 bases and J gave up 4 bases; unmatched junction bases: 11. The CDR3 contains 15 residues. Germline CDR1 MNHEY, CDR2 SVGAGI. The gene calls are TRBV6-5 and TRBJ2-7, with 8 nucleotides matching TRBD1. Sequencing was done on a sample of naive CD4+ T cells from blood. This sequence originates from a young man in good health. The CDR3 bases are TGTGCCAGCAGCCGGGGGACAGGATTCACTTACGAGCAGTACTTC. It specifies CASSRGTGFTYEQYF.